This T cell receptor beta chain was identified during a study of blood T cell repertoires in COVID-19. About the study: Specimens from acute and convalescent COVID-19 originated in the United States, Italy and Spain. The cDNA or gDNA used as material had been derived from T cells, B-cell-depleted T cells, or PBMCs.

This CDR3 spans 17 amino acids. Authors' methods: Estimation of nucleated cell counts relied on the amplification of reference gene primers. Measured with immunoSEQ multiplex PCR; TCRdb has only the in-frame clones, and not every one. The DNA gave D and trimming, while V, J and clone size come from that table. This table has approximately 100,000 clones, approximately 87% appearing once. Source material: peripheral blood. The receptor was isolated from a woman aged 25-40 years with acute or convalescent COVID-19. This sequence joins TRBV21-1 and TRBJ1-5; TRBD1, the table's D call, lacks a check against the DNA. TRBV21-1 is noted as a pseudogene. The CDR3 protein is CASSIKWRQGNDQPQHF. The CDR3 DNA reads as TGTGCCAGCAGCATCAAGTGGAGACAGGGCAACGATCAGCCCCAGCATTTT.